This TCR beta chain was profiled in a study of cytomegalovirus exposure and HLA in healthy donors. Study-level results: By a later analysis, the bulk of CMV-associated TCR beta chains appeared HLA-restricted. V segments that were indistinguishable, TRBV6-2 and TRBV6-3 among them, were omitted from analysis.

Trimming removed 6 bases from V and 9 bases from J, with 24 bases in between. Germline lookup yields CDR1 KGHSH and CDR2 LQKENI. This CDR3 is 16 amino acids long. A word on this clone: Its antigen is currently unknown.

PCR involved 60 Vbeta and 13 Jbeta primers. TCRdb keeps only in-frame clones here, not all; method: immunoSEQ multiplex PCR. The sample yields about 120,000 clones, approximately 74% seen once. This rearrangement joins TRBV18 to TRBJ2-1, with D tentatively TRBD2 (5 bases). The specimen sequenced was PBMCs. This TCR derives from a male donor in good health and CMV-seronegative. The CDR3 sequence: CASSKDGVEDLGEQFF. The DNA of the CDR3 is TGTGCCAGCTCTAAGGACGGGGTCGAAGATTTAGGTGAGCAGTTCTTC.